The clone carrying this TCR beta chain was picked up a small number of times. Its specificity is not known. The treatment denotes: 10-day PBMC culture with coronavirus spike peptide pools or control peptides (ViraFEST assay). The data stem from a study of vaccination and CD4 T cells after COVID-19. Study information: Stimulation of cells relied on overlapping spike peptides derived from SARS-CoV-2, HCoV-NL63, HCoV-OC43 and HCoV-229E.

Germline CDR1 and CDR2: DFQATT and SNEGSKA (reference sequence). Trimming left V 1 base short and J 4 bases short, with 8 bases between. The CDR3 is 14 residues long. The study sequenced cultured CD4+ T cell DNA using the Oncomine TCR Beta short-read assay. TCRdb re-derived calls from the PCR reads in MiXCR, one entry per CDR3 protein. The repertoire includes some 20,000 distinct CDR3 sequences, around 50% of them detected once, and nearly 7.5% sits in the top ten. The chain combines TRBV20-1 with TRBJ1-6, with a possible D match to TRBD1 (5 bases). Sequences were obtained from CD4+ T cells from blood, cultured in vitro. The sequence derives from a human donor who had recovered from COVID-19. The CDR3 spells CSARGEGYNSPLHF. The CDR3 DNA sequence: TGCAGTGCTAGAGGGGAGGGGTATAATTCACCCCTCCACTTT.